The present entry profiles one T cell receptor (beta chain) with its context. The antigen remains unidentified. Genomic DNA, serving as template, underwent TCR beta VDJ and CDR3 profiling. TCRdb passed the reads through MiXCR, listing each CDR3 protein once. Of fewer than 250,000 distinct CDR3 sequences listed, less than 70% are singletons. The data were taken from a study of CD8+CD57+ T cells in acquired aplastic anemia. Study overall: Sorted CD4+ and CD8+ cells gave an average of approximately 3 ug of DNA.

Trimming left V 5 bases short and J 3 bases short, with 17 bases between. This CDR3 spans 15 amino acids. The germline V gene encodes CDR1 SGHDT and CDR2 YYEEEE. Broader study findings: Controls and patients did not differ significantly in CD8+ Simpson's diversity.

This TCR was sampled from a human donor in good health, serving as a control. The specimen was sorted CD4+, CD8+, or CD8+CD57+ T cells (not recorded which) from PBMCs. This sequence joins TRBV5-6 and TRBJ1-2; D may be TRBD1 (6 bases). The CDR3 DNA reads as TGTGCCAGCAGACGCAGCGGGGGCGGAGACTATGGCTACACCTTC. Its translation: CASRRSGGGDYGYTF.